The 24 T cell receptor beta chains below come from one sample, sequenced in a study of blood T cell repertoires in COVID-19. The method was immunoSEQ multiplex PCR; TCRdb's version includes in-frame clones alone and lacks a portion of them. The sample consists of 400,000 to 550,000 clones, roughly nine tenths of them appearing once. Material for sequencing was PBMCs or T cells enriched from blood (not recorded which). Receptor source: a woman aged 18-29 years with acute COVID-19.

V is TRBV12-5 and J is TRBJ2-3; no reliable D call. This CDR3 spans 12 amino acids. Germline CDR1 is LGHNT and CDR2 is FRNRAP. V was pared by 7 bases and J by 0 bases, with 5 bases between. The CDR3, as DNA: TGTGCTAGTGCTCCTAGCACAGATACGCAGTATTTT. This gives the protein CASAPSTDTQYF.

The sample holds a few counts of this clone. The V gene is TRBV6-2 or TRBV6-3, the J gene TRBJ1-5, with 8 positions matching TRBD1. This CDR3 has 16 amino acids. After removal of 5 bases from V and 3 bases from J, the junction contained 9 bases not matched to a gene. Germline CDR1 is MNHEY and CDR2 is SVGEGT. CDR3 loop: CASSDVQGVPNQPQHF. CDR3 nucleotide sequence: TGTGCCAGCAGTGACGTACAGGGGGTTCCCAATCAGCCCCAGCATTTT.

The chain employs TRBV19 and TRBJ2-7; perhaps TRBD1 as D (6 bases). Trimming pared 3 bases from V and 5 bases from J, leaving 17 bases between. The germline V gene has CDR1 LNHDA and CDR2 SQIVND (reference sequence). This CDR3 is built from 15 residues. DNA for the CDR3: TGTGCCAGTAGTATGTCTTCCCGGACAGTGGACGAGCAGTACTTC. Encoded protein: CASSMSSRTVDEQYF.

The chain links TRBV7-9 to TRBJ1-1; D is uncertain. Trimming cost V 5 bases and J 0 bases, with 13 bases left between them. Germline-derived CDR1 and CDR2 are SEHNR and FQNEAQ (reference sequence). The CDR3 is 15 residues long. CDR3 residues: CASSPRERMNTEAFF. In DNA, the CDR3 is TGTGCCAGCAGCCCCCGGGAGAGGATGAACACTGAAGCTTTCTTT.

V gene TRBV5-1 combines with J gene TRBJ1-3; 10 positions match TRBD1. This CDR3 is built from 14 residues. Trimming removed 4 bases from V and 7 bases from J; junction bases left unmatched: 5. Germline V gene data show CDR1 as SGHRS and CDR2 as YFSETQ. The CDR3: CASSGGQGVNTIYF. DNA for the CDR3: TGCGCCAGCAGCGGCGGACAGGGGGTGAACACCATATATTTT.

The CDR3 sequence is CASSLGQGGSLEQYF. In DNA, the CDR3 is TGTGCCAGCAGCTTAGGACAGGGTGGCTCATTGGAGCAGTACTTC. The chain uses TRBV7-2 and TRBJ2-7, with 7 bases matching TRBD1. Trimming removed 1 base from V and 7 bases from J; junction bases left unmatched: 10. Germline V CDR1 and CDR2: SGHTA, FQGNSA. The CDR3 contains 15 residues.

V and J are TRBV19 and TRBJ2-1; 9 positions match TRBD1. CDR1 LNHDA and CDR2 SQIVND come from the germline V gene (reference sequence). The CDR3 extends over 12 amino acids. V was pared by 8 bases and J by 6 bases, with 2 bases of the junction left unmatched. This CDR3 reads CASGDRANEQFF. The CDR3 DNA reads TGTGCCAGTGGGGACAGGGCCAATGAGCAGTTCTTC.

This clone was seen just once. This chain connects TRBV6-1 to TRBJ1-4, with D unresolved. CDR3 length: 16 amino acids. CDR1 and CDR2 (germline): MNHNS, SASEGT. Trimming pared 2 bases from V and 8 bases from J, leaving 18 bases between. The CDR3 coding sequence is TGTGCCAGCAGTGAAATTGGGAGGCCAGTTGAGGAAAAACTGTTTTTT. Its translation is CASSEIGRPVEEKLFF.

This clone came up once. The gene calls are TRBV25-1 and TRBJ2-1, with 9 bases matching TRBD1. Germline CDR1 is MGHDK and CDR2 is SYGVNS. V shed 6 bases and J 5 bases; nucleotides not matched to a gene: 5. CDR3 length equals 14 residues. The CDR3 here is CASSPGQGNNEQFF. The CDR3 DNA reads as TGTGCCAGCAGCCCGGGACAGGGCAACAATGAGCAGTTCTTC.

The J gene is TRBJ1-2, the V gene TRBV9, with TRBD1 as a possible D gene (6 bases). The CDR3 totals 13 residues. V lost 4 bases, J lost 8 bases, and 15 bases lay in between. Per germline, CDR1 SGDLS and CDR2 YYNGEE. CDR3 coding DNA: TGTGCCAGCAGCAAAGGACAGTTGGGGGGCTACACCTTC. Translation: CASSKGQLGGYTF.

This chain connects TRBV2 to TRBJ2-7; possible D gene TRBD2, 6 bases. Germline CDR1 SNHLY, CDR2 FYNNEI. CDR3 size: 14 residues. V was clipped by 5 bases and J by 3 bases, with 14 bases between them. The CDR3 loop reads CASSPGTWNYEQYF. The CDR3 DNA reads TGTGCCAGCAGTCCCGGGACTTGGAACTACGAGCAGTACTTC.

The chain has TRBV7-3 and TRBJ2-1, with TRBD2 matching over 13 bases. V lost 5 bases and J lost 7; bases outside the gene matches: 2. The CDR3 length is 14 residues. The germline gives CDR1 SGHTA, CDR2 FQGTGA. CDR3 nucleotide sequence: TGTGCCAGCAGCGTGGGACTAGCGGGGAATGAGCAGTTCTTC. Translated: CASSVGLAGNEQFF.

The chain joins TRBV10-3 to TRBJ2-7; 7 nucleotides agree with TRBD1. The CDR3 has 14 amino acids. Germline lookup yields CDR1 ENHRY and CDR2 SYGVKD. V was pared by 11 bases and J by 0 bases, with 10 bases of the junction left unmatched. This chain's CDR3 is CAAQPGQSSYEQYF. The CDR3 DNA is TGTGCCGCACAACCGGGACAGAGCTCCTACGAGCAGTACTTC.

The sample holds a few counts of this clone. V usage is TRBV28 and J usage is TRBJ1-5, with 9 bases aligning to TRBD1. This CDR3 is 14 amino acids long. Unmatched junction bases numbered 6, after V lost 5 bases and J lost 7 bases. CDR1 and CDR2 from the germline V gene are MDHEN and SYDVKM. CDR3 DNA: TGTGCCAGCAGTCCAAAGACAGGGGGGCAGCCCCAGCATTTT. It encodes CASSPKTGGQPQHF.

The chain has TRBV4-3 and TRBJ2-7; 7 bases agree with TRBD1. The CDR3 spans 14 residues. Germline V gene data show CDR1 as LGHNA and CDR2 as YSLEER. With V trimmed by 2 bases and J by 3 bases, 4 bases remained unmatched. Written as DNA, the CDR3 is TGCGCCAGCAGCCAAATTCAGGGGGACTACGAGCAGTACTTC. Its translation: CASSQIQGDYEQYF.

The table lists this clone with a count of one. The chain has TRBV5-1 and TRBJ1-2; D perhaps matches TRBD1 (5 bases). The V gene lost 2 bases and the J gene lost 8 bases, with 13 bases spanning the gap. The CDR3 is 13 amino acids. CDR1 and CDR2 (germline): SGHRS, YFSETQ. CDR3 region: CASSFQGGRGYTF. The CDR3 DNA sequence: TGCGCCAGCAGCTTCCAGGGAGGTCGGGGCTACACCTTC.

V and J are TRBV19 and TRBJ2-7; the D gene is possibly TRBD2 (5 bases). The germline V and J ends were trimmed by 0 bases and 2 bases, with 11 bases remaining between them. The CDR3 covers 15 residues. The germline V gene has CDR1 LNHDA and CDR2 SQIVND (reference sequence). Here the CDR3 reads CASSIEAGETYEQYF. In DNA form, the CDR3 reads TGTGCCAGTAGTATAGAGGCGGGCGAAACCTACGAGCAGTACTTC. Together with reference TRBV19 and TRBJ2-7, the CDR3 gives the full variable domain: DGGITQSPKYLFRKEGQNVTLSCEQNLNHDAMYWYRQDPGQGLRLIYYSQIVNDFQKGDIAEGYSVSREKKESFPLTVTSAQKNPTAFYLCASSIEAGETYEQYFGPGTRLTVT.

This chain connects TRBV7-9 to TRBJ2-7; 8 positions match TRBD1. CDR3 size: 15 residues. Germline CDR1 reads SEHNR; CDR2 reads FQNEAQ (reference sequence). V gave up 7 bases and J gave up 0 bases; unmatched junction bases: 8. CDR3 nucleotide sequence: TGTGCCAGCACCCAAGACAGGGGTTTCTCCTACGAGCAGTACTTC. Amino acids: CASTQDRGFSYEQYF.

CDR3 protein: CAWSGGLHNEQYF. The CDR3 DNA reads as TGTGCCTGGAGCGGGGGACTTCACAACGAGCAGTACTTC. The V gene is TRBV30, the J gene TRBJ2-7, with D perhaps matching TRBD2 (6 bases). CDR1 and CDR2 from the germline V gene are GTSNPN and SVGIG (reference sequence). V was clipped by 3 bases and J by 5 bases, with 14 bases between them. The CDR3 length is 13 residues.

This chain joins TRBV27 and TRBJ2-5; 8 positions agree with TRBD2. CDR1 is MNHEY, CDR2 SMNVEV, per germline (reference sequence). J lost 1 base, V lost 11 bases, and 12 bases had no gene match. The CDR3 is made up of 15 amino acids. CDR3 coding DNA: TGTGCCTCCTCCACGGCTAGCGGGTTCCAAGAGACCCAGTACTTC. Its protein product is CASSTASGFQETQYF.

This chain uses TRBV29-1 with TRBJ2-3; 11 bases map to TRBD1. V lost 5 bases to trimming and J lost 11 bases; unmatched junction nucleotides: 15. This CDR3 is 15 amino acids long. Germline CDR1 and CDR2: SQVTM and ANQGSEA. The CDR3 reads CSVWVPGQGGREQYF. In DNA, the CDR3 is TGCAGCGTTTGGGTGCCGGGACAGGGGGGTCGGGAGCAGTATTTT.

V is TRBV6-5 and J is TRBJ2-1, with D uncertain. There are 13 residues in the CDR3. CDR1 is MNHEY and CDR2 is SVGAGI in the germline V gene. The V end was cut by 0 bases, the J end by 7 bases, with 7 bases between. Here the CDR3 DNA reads TGTGCCAGCAGTTACTCGGAGACTAATGAGCAGTTCTTC. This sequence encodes CASSYSETNEQFF.

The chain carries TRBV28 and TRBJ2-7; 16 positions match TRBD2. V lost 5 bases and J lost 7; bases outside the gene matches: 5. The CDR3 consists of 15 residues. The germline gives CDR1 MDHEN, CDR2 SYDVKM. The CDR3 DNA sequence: TGTGCCAGCAGTCCGGGACTAGCGGGAGGGCTTGAGCAGTACTTC. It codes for CASSPGLAGGLEQYF.

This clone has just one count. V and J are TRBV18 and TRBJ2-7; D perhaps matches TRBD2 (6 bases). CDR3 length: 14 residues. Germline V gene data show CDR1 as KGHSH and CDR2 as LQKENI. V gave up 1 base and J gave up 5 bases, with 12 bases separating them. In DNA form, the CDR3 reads TGTGCCAGCTCACCACGGGGGGAAAGGGACGAGCAGTACTTC. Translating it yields CASSPRGERDEQYF.